This record covers a single T cell receptor beta chain. Antigen unknown. The PCR contained 60 Vbeta and 13 Jbeta primers. Libraries were prepared by immunoSEQ multiplex PCR; TCRdb keeps only in-frame clonotypes and omits some of them. This repertoire shows 150,000 to 200,000 clones, around 85% found once; its top ten account for 1.5% to 2%. The data stem from a study of cytomegalovirus exposure and HLA in healthy donors. Study observations and caveats: For TCR beta chains, V- and J-gene trimming was later linked to a missense DCLRE1C variant. Among TCR sequences, most were rare, though some public TCRs appeared in many donors.

Looked up from germline, CDR1 is LNHDA and CDR2 is SQIVND (reference sequence). The CDR3 totals 14 residues. V was trimmed by 0 bases and J by 2 bases, leaving 7 bases between them. V and J are TRBV19 and TRBJ1-2; D is unclear. The sequenced material came from PBMCs. The clonotype was recovered from a man between 18 and 35 years old in good health and CMV-seronegative. Written as DNA, the CDR3 is TGTGCCAGTAGTATAGACGGTGTAAACTATGGCTACACCTTC. It encodes CASSIDGVNYGYTF.